Listed here is a single T cell receptor beta chain. Its antigen is not identified. The sample belongs to a study of glioma-infiltrating T cells. Study background: Low-grade gliomas were grade II; glioblastomas were grade IV at initial diagnosis.

Germline V gives CDR1 MGHRA, CDR2 YSYEKL. This CDR3 has 14 residues. V was shortened by 4 bases and J by 3 bases, with 10 bases between the two germline ends. Study outcomes and limitations: A blood CDR3 motif signature was depleted in highly divergent patients. Tissue-blood divergence was below expectation in non-neoplastic patients, above in gliomas.

The iRepertoire nested amplicon-rescue multiplex PCR amplified TCR alpha and beta CDR3s from RNA. TCRdb re-called the multiplex PCR reads with MiXCR, one entry per CDR3 protein. Seen here are a few hundred thousand distinct CDR3 sequences, roughly two fifths observed once, and the top ten hold about 11%. The V and J genes are TRBV4-1 and TRBJ2-1; no clear D. This TCR derives from a human donor with low-grade glioma or glioblastoma, undergoing nonglioma brain surgery, or in good health (not recorded which). Sequences were obtained from glioma tissue, nonneoplastic brain tissue, or PBMCs (not recorded which). The CDR3 is CASSPPLNYNEQFF. CDR3 nucleotides: TGCGCCAGCAGCCCCCCTCTTAACTACAATGAGCAGTTCTTC.